The 30 T cell receptor beta chains given below trace back to one sample, sequenced in a study of T-cell reconstitution after alpha-beta-depleted transplantation in children. The TCRbeta library was prepared with unique molecular identifiers. TCRdb reprocessed the PCR reads via MiXCR and lists one record per CDR3 protein. The sample lists under 50,000 distinct CDR3 sequences; around 53% were seen once. The sequencing here drew on peripheral blood, taken before TCRalphabeta/CD19-depleted stem cell transplant. Receptor source: a boy younger than two with SCID, due to receive a stem cell transplant.

The chain uses TRBV9 and TRBJ1-1; D gene uncertain. Germline values: CDR1 SGDLS, CDR2 YYNGEE. The germline V and J ends were trimmed by 2 bases and 6 bases, with 14 bases remaining between them. The CDR3 is made up of 14 amino acids. This chain's CDR3 is CASSVGNSGAEAFF. The DNA for the CDR3 is TGTGCCAGCAGCGTGGGGAATTCGGGCGCTGAAGCTTTCTTT.

The V gene is TRBV2, the J gene TRBJ2-5, with 9 bases that match TRBD2. The germline gives CDR1 SNHLY, CDR2 FYNNEI. The CDR3 is 16 amino acids. Losses at the gene ends were 4 bases for V and 4 bases for J; bases not matched to a gene: 10. Written as DNA, the CDR3 is TGTGCCAGCAGTGGCTTGAGTCTAGCGGGGCGAGAGACCCAGTACTTC. This encodes CASSGLSLAGRETQYF.

This chain connects TRBV7-6 to TRBJ1-4, with TRBD1 matching over 7 bases. After removal of 5 bases from V and 6 bases from J, the junction contained 3 bases not matched to a gene. The CDR3 has 13 amino acids. Germline values: CDR1 SGHVS, CDR2 FNYEAQ. CDR3: CASSRGTDEKLFF. DNA of the CDR3: TGTGCCAGCAGCCGAGGGACAGATGAAAAACTGTTTTTT.

The gene calls are TRBV20-1 and TRBJ2-3; 7 positions match TRBD1. Germline CDR1 reads DFQATT; CDR2 reads SNEGSKA (reference sequence). The CDR3 has 14 residues. Trimming cost V 6 bases and J 2 bases; bases outside gene matches: 8. The CDR3 sequence is CSAPPTGDTDTQYF. The CDR3 nucleotides are TGCAGTGCACCACCCACAGGGGACACAGATACGCAGTATTTT.

V usage is TRBV7-6 and J usage is TRBJ1-3; possibly TRBD1 for D (6 bases). Deletions cut 4 bases from V and 4 bases from J, with 17 bases between. This CDR3 is built from 16 residues. Germline values: CDR1 SGHVS, CDR2 FNYEAQ. The CDR3 DNA is TGTGCCAGCAGCTACCGACAGGACCATGCGGGAAACACCATATATTTT. Translation gives CASSYRQDHAGNTIYF.

The chain recombines TRBV7-8 with TRBJ1-6, with D unclear. Germline assignment: CDR1 SGHVS and CDR2 FQNEAQ. The CDR3 is 15 residues long. The ends were cut back, 5 bases at V and 5 bases at J, with 13 bases in the middle. Here the CDR3 reads CASSLAWDHNSPLHF. The CDR3 region has the DNA TGTGCCAGCAGCCTGGCATGGGATCATAATTCACCCCTCCACTTT.

The rearrangement links TRBV4-2 to TRBJ2-5; D possibly corresponds to TRBD2 (7 bases). The CDR3 covers 20 residues. V was pared by 1 base and J by 0 bases, with 24 bases between. CDR1 is LGHNA and CDR2 is YNFKEQ in the germline V gene. The CDR3 bases are TGTGCCAGCAGCCAAGCGGTCTTCGCGGGGGCCGGAGGATACCAAGAGACCCAGTACTTC. Its protein product is CASSQAVFAGAGGYQETQYF.

The CDR3 sequence: CSAGTALQPQHF. Written as DNA, the CDR3 is TGCAGTGCCGGGACAGCCCTTCAGCCCCAGCATTTT. The genes are TRBV20-1 and TRBJ1-5; 7 bases map to TRBD1. V dropped 6 bases and J dropped 6; count of bases not matched to a gene: 5. The germline CDR1 and CDR2 sequences are DFQATT and SNEGSKA (reference sequence). The CDR3 loop spans 12 amino acids.

The chain couples TRBV4-2 to TRBJ2-5, with 16 bases lining up with TRBD2. Losses at the gene ends were 0 bases for V and 4 bases for J; bases not matched to a gene: 2. The CDR3 runs 17 residues. Germline V gene data show CDR1 as LGHNA and CDR2 as YNFKEQ. CDR3 nucleotides: TGTGCCAGCAGCCAAGATGGGACTAGCGGGGGGGCAGAGACCCAGTACTTC. It is translated as CASSQDGTSGGAETQYF.

This chain uses TRBV5-6 with TRBJ1-5; D is ambiguous. This CDR3 is 14 amino acids long. Germline V gives CDR1 SGHDT, CDR2 YYEEEE. The ends were cut back, 1 base at V and 5 bases at J, with 10 bases in the middle. This chain's CDR3 is CASSLSRGDQPQHF. CDR3 in DNA: TGTGCCAGCAGCTTGTCTCGTGGAGATCAGCCCCAGCATTTT.

The chain carries TRBV7-8 and TRBJ2-3; a weak D match, TRBD1 (6 bases). From germline, CDR1 is SGHVS and CDR2 FQNEAQ. The CDR3 is made up of 18 amino acids. Deletions cut 2 bases from V and 0 bases from J, with 18 bases between. CDR3 region: CASSLTPGQRISTDTQYF. The DNA of the CDR3 is TGTGCCAGCAGCTTAACTCCGGGACAACGAATCAGCACAGATACGCAGTATTTT.

CDR3 sequence (DNA): TGTGCCAGCAGTCCGGGACTAGCGGGAGGAAATGAGCAGTTCTTC. Encoded protein: CASSPGLAGGNEQFF. The rearrangement uses TRBV28 and TRBJ2-1; the match to TRBD2 covers 15 bases. Germline CDR1 is MDHEN and CDR2 is SYDVKM. Germline trimming cut 5 bases from V and 7 bases from J; bases unmatched to any gene: 3. There are 15 residues in the CDR3.

This clonotype occurred once. The chain couples TRBV20-1 to TRBJ1-5, with 8 bases matching TRBD1. Trimming took 5 bases from V and 2 from J; bases not matched to a gene: 2. This CDR3 has 13 amino acids. Per germline, CDR1 DFQATT and CDR2 SNEGSKA (reference sequence). The CDR3 nucleotides are TGCAGTGCTTCACAGGGGGGCAATCAGCCCCAGCATTTT. Its translation is CSASQGGNQPQHF.

The genes are TRBV7-8 and TRBJ2-2; D is ambiguous. The CDR3 length is 15 residues. Trimming stripped 6 bases from V and 6 bases from J, with 17 bases between. Germline CDR1 is SGHVS and CDR2 is FQNEAQ. CDR3 region: CASSRLGSLAGELFF. CDR3 DNA sequence: TGTGCCAGCAGTCGACTGGGGTCGCTGGCCGGGGAGCTGTTTTTT.

In its sample, this clonotype was seen many times. The chain couples TRBV20-1 to TRBJ2-1, with D tentatively TRBD1 (6 bases). The V end lost 6 bases, the J end lost 3 bases, and 12 bases lay between the germline ends. The CDR3 consists of 13 residues. The germline V gene has CDR1 DFQATT and CDR2 SNEGSKA (reference sequence). CDR3 nucleotides: TGCAGTGCGGAATCGGACAGCTACAATGAGCAGTTCTTC. It translates to CSAESDSYNEQFF.

The rearrangement joins TRBV24-1 to TRBJ1-2; maybe TRBD1 (5 bases). Germline CDR1 reads KGHDR; CDR2 reads SFDVKD. V lost 3 bases, J lost 5 bases, and 12 bases lay in between. This CDR3 region has 14 residues. CDR3 region: CATSDTGGRYGYTF. CDR3 bases: TGTGCCACCAGTGATACGGGGGGACGGTATGGCTACACCTTC.

This chain links TRBV4-3 with TRBJ2-5, with D perhaps TRBD2 (5 bases). V was trimmed by 1 base and J by 1 base, leaving 10 bases between them. Germline CDR1 reads LGHNA; CDR2 reads YSLEER. This CDR3 has 15 residues. CDR3 residues: CASSQGDYFQETQYF. CDR3 nucleotides: TGCGCCAGCAGCCAAGGAGACTATTTCCAAGAGACCCAGTACTTC.

This clonotype was seen a handful of times. The V call is TRBV6-5, the J call TRBJ2-7, with TRBD2 matching over 14 bases. CDR3 size: 16 residues. V was pared by 6 bases and J by 6 bases, with 10 bases of the junction left unmatched. The germline gives CDR1 MNHEY, CDR2 SVGAGI. The CDR3 DNA sequence: TGTGCCAGCAGCTCCCCCCGACTAGCGGGGGGGATCGAGCAGTACTTC. It codes for CASSSPRLAGGIEQYF.

This clonotype has just a few counts. The genes are TRBV10-3 and TRBJ2-3; weak D call: TRBD1 (6 bases). Germline V gene lookup returns CDR1 ENHRY and CDR2 SYGVKD. The CDR3 contains 13 residues. Trimming cost V 10 bases and J 0 bases, with 11 bases left between them. The CDR3, as DNA: TGTGCCACCGAGGACAGTAGCACAGATACGCAGTATTTT. It yields the protein CATEDSSTDTQYF.

This clonotype was observed a few times. The rearrangement joins TRBV5-1 to TRBJ1-1, with 9 bases identical to TRBD1. V lost 4 bases, J lost 3 bases, and 10 bases stayed unmatched. The CDR3 is 16 residues long. Germline V gene lookup returns CDR1 SGHRS and CDR2 YFSETQ. Here the CDR3 reads CASSPNGQGQDTEAFF. CDR3 nucleotides: TGCGCCAGCAGCCCCAATGGACAGGGGCAAGACACTGAAGCTTTCTTT.

The chain is built from TRBV20-1 and TRBJ2-3; TRBD2 agrees at 11 bases. The germline V gene has CDR1 DFQATT and CDR2 SNEGSKA (reference sequence). V lost 5 bases, J lost 2 bases, and 9 bases stayed unmatched. This CDR3 is 16 amino acids long. CDR3 region: CSASPASGGTTDTQYF. The CDR3 DNA reads as TGCAGTGCTTCCCCAGCTAGCGGGGGGACCACAGATACGCAGTATTTT.

This clonotype was observed once. The genes are TRBV27 and TRBJ2-1, with TRBD2 matching 14 bases. Germline V gene data show CDR1 as MNHEY and CDR2 as SMNVEV (reference sequence). V gave up 3 bases and J gave up 11 bases; unmatched junction bases: 3. The CDR3 sequence is 14 residues long. This CDR3 is CASSFGLAGGQQFF. The CDR3 DNA reads as TGTGCCAGCAGTTTCGGACTAGCGGGGGGCCAGCAGTTCTTC.

This clonotype was detected a few times. The V gene is TRBV19, the J gene TRBJ1-5; 7 bases are a match to TRBD1. The germline V gene has CDR1 LNHDA and CDR2 SQIVND (reference sequence). With V trimmed by 3 bases and J by 4 bases, 6 bases remained unmatched. The CDR3 has 15 amino acids. This CDR3 reads CASSILGTENQPQHF. CDR3 nucleotide sequence: TGTGCCAGTAGTATTTTGGGGACAGAGAATCAGCCCCAGCATTTT. Complete variable domain (other parts from reference TRBV19 and TRBJ1-5): DGGITQSPKYLFRKEGQNVTLSCEQNLNHDAMYWYRQDPGQGLRLIYYSQIVNDFQKGDIAEGYSVSREKKESFPLTVTSAQKNPTAFYLCASSILGTENQPQHFGDGTRLSIL.

This clonotype was counted only a few times. V usage is TRBV20-1 and J usage is TRBJ1-2; maybe TRBD1 (6 bases). In germline, CDR1 is DFQATT, CDR2 SNEGSKA (reference sequence). V was pared by 6 bases and J by 0 bases, with 17 bases between. CDR3 length: 15 amino acids. The CDR3 protein is CSAGPLTGSNYGYTF. In DNA, the CDR3 is TGCAGTGCCGGGCCCCTTACAGGGTCTAACTATGGCTACACCTTC.

To note about this clonotype: No conserved phenylalanine or tryptophan ends this CDR3, so it is likely a read error. The chain carries TRBV5-6 and TRBJ2-7, with D perhaps matching TRBD1 (8 bases). Germline loops: CDR1 SGHDT, CDR2 YYEEEE. The CDR3 totals 14 residues. V lost 4 bases to trimming and J lost 3 bases, with 14 bases between them. The CDR3 region has the DNA TGTGCCAGCAGCCGGGAGGACAGGGACTACGAGCAGTACATC. It is translated as CASSREDRDYEQYI.

The chain is built from TRBV12-3 or TRBV12-4 and TRBJ2-7, with a tentative D call TRBD1 (5 bases). The CDR3 has 13 amino acids. V lost 3 bases to trimming and J lost 5 bases, with 11 bases between them. The CDR3 here is CASSFGRAHEQYF. In DNA, the CDR3 is TGTGCCAGCAGTTTCGGCAGGGCCCACGAGCAGTACTTC.

This clonotype showed up just a few times. The rearrangement links TRBV5-4 to TRBJ2-1; D may be TRBD1 or TRBD2 (5 bases each). The CDR3 length is 16 residues. V was trimmed by 0 bases and J by 10 bases, leaving 20 bases between them. Germline CDR1 and CDR2: SGHNT and YYREEE (reference sequence). The CDR3 DNA reads as TGTGCCAGCAGCTTGGCCGGGGCCCGTTGGGGAAGGGAGCAGTTCTTC. It codes for CASSLAGARWGREQFF.

This clonotype was counted once. This chain links TRBV27 with TRBJ2-1, with TRBD1 identical over 7 bases. The germline gives CDR1 MNHEY, CDR2 SMNVEV (reference sequence). Germline trimming cut 3 bases from V and 7 bases from J; bases unmatched to any gene: 3. This CDR3 is 13 amino acids long. The CDR3 sequence is CASSFDRANEQFF. The CDR3 nucleotides read TGTGCCAGCAGTTTTGACAGGGCGAATGAGCAGTTCTTC.

This clonotype was counted between two and nine times. The V call is TRBV7-3, the J call TRBJ1-2, with 7 nucleotides matching TRBD1. V was pared by 5 bases and J by 6 bases, with 6 bases of the junction left unmatched. The CDR3 spans 13 residues. CDR1 is SGHTA and CDR2 is FQGTGA in the germline V gene. The CDR3 nucleotides are TGTGCCAGCAGCCCGCTACAGGGGCATGGCTACACCTTC. Residues: CASSPLQGHGYTF.

This clonotype was counted only a few times. V usage is TRBV7-2 and J usage is TRBJ2-2, with a tentative D call TRBD1 (7 bases). This CDR3 has 13 amino acids. The V end lost 7 bases, the J end lost 4 bases, and 10 bases lay between the germline ends. The germline CDR1 and CDR2 sequences are SGHTA and FQGNSA. The CDR3 nucleotides are TGTGCCAGCATTCAGGGGGGCACCGGGGAGCTGTTTTTT. Amino acids: CASIQGGTGELFF.